The entry below describes one T cell receptor (beta chain). One junction end disagrees with the germline gene, perhaps due to a read error. The CDR3 is made up of 14 amino acids. This sample is part of a study of T cells in Graves' hyperthyroidism and ophthalmopathy. On the study more broadly: Peripheral blood sampling occurred at initial diagnosis, before any treatment.

Regions amplified from RNA transcripts were the TCR beta CDR3 regions. A set of HTBI primers served as the primers for a first-round RT-PCR of the TCR CDR3. TCRdb re-analysed the multiplex PCR reads in MiXCR, keeping a single row per CDR3 protein. Of 250,000 to 400,000 distinct CDR3 sequences detected, roughly 13% appear once; the ten largest clones hold almost 35%. Uncontrolled infection, other autoimmune disease, pregnancy or lactation barred patients from enrollment. The clonotype originates from a woman in her thirties or forties with Graves' ophthalmopathy. The material sequenced was blood. The chain joins TRBV12-3 or TRBV12-4 to TRBJ2-5; 11 bases align to TRBD2. CDR3 amino acids: CASSVAGGRETQYF. CDR3 nucleotide sequence: TGTGCCAGCAGTGTAGCGGGGGGGCGAGAGACCCAGTACTTC.